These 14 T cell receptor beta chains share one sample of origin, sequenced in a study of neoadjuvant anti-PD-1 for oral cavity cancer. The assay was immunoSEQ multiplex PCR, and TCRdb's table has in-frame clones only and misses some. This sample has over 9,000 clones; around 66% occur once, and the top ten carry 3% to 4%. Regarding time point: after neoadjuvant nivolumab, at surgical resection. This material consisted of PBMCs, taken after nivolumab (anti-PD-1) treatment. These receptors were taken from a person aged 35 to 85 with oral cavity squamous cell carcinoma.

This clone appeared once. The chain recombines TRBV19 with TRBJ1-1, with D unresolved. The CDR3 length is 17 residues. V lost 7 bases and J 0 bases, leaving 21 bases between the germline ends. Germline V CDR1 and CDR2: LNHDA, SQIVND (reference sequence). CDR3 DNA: TGTGCCAGTACCTCCTCGCGAGGGCACAACTTGAACACTGAAGCTTTCTTT. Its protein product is CASTSSRGHNLNTEAFF.

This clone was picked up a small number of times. The CDR3 sequence is CASSYIAGVADTQYF. CDR3 bases: TGTGCCAGCAGTTACATAGCGGGGGTTGCAGATACGCAGTATTTT. J is TRBJ2-3 and V is TRBV6-5, with 9 positions matching TRBD2. CDR3 size: 15 residues. Germline V lookup: CDR1 MNHEY, CDR2 SVGAGI. The junction had 4 bases not matched to a gene; V was cut back by 2 bases and J by 4 bases.

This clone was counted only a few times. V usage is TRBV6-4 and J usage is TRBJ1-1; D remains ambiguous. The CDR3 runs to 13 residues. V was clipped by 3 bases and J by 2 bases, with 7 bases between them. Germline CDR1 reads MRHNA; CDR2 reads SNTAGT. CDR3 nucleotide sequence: TGTGCCAGCAGTGAGCGGAGAAACACTGAAGCTTTCTTT. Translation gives CASSERRNTEAFF.

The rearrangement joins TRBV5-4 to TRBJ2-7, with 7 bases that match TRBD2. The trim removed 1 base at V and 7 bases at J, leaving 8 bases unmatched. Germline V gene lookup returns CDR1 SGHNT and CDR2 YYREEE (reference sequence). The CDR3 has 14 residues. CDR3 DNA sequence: TGTGCCAGCAGCTTGCCGGGGGAGGGTAGGGAGCAGTACTTC. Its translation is CASSLPGEGREQYF. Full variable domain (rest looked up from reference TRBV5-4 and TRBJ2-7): ETGVTQSPTHLIKTRGQQVTLRCSSQSGHNTVSWYQQALGQGPQFIFQYYREEENGRGNFPPRFSGLQFPNYSSELNVNALELDDSALYLCASSLPGEGREQYFGPGTRLTVT.

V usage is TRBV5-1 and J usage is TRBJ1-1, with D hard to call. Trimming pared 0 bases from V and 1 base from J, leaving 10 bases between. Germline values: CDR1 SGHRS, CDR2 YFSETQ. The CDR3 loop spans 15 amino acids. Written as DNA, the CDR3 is TGCGCCAGCAGCTTGGACGGGCCCAGGAACACTGAAGCTTTCTTT. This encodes CASSLDGPRNTEAFF.

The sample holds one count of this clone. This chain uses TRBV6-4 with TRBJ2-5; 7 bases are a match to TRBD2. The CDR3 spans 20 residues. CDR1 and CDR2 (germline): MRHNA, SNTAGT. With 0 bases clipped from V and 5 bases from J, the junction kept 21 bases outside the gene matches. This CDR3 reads CASSDSTGGGRVLSFETQYF. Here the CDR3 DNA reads TGTGCCAGCAGTGACTCGACTGGGGGAGGGAGGGTTCTTTCCTTCGAGACCCAGTACTTC.

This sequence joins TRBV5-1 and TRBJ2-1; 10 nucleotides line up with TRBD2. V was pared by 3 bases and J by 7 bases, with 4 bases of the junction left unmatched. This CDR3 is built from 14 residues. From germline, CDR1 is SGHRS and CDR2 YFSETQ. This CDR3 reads CASSSFSGGNEQFF. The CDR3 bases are TGCGCCAGCAGCTCCTTTAGCGGGGGGAATGAGCAGTTCTTC.

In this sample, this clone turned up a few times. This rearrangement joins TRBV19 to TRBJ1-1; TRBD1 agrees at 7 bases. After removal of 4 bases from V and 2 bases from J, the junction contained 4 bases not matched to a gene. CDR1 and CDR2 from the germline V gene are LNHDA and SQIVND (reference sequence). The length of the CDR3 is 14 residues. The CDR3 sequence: CASSRGTVNTEAFF. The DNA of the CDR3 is TGTGCCAGTAGTAGAGGGACAGTCAACACTGAAGCTTTCTTT.

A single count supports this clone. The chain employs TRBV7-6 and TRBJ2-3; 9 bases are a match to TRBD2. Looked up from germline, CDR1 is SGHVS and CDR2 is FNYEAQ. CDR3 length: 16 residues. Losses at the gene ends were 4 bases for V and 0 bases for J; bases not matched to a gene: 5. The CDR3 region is CASSSRLAASTDTQYF. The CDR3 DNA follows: TGTGCCAGCAGCTCACGACTAGCGGCGAGCACAGATACGCAGTATTTT. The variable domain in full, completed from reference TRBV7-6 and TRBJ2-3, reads GAGVSQSPRYKVTKRGQDVALRCDPISGHVSLYWYRQALGQGPEFLTYFNYEAQQDKSGLPNDRFSAERPEGSISTLTIQRTEQRDSAMYRCASSSRLAASTDTQYFGPGTRLTVL.

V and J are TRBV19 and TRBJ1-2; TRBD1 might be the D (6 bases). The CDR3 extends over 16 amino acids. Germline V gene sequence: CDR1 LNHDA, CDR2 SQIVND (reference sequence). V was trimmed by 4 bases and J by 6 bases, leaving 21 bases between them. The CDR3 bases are TGTGCCAGTAGTACAGAGACATGGACAGCTAAAGATGGCTACACCTTC. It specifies CASSTETWTAKDGYTF.

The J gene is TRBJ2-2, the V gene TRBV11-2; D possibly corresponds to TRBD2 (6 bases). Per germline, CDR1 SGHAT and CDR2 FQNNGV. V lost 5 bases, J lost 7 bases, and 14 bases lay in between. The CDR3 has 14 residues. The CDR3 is CASSDLLRGGELFF. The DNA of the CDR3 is TGTGCCAGCAGCGACCTATTGCGGGGCGGGGAGCTGTTTTTT.

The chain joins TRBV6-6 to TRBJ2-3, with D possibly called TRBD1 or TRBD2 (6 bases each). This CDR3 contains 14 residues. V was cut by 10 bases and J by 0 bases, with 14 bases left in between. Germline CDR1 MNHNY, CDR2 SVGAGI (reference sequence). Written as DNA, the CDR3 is TGTGCCACCCGATCGGGGGCTAGCACAGATACGCAGTATTTT. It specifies CATRSGASTDTQYF.

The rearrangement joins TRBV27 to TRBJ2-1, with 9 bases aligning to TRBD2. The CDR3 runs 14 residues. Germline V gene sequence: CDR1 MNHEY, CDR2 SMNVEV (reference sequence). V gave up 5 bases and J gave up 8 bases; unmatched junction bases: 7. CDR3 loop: CASSIGTSFYEQFF. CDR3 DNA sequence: TGTGCCAGCAGTATAGGGACTAGCTTTTATGAGCAGTTCTTC.

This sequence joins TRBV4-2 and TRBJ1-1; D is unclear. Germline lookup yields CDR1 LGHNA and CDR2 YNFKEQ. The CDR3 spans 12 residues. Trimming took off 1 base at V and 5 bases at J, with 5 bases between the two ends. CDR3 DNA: TGTGCCAGCAGCCAAGGTACGACTGAAGCTTTCTTT. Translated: CASSQGTTEAFF.